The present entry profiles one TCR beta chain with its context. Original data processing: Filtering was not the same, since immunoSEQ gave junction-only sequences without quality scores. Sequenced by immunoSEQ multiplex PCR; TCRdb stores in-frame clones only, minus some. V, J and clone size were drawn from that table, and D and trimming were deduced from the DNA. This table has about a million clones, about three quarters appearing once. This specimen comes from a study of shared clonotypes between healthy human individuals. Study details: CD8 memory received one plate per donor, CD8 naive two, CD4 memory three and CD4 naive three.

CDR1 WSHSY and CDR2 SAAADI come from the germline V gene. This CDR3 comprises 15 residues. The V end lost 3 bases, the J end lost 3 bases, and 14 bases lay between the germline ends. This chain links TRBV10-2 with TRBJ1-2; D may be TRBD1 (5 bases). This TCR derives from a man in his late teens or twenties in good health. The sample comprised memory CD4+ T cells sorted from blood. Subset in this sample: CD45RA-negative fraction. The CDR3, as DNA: TGCGCCAGCAGTGATACGAGGGGAGGGGACTATGGCTACACCTTC. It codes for CASSDTRGGDYGYTF.